Included here is one T cell receptor (beta chain) sequence, with context. Its antigen is still unknown. This CDR3 region has 15 residues. Germline V gene data show CDR1 as SGHTA and CDR2 as FQGTGA. The V end lost 5 bases, the J end lost 4 bases, and 16 bases lay between the germline ends. This sample is part of a study of follicular helper T cells after annual influenza vaccination. Study-level findings and limits: Most later recoveries of Day 7 ICOS+CD38+ clones were ICOS-CD38- cTfh. Plasmablast frequency change correlated with clonality change in ICOS+CD38+ cTfh.

Data came from immunoSEQ multiplex PCR; TCRdb stores just in-frame clones and leaves some out. The data show about 5,000 clones, about 83% seen once. Time point here: 2015-2016 season, 7 days after influenza vaccination. Blood volume per time point ranged from about 35 to 110 mL. The sequence was obtained from an adult who received the influenza vaccine. V is TRBV7-3 and J is TRBJ2-3; D may be TRBD1 (8 bases). Source: CXCR5+ CD38- circulating T follicular helper cells from blood, taken 7 days after influenza vaccination. The subset here: circulating Tfh, non-naive CD4+CXCR5+PD-1+ (ICOS+CD38+ or ICOS-CD38-). The CDR3 is CASSPGGGGADTQYF. The CDR3 DNA sequence: TGTGCCAGCAGCCCAGGGGGCGGGGGAGCAGATACGCAGTATTTT.